Listed here are 32 T cell receptor beta chains from one sample, sequenced in a study of T cell repertoires in cytomegalovirus infection. TCRdb independently ran MiXCR on the reads; one entry per CDR3 protein. Here the sample spans about 920,000 distinct CDR3 sequences, more than 25% being singletons. Their antigens remain unidentified. The source was cultured CD8+ T cells from PBMCs, collected from culture after CMV antigen stimulation. All receptors derive from a human donor in good health (CMV status not recorded). Some clones in this sample may be carry-over from other donors' samples.

This clonotype was picked up a small number of times. The J gene is TRBJ1-1, the V gene TRBV10-3; D not resolved. CDR3 size: 15 residues. V lost 6 bases, J lost 3 bases, and 17 bases lay in between. The germline V gene encodes CDR1 ENHRY and CDR2 SYGVKD. The CDR3: CAIRPRVPVDTEAFF. CDR3 sequence (DNA): TGTGCCATCAGGCCAAGGGTCCCCGTGGACACTGAAGCTTTCTTT.

As to this clonotype: A read error may be the cause here, since a much bigger clone is one base away. The chain is built from TRBV7-6 and TRBJ2-7, with a possible D match to TRBD2 (5 bases). The CDR3 totals 14 residues. CDR1 and CDR2 from the germline V gene are SGHVS and FNYEAQ. This CDR3 reads CVSSQRASSYEQYF. The CDR3 DNA reads TGTGTCAGCAGCCAGAGGGCTAGCTCCTACGAGCAGTACTTC. Together with reference TRBV7-6 and TRBJ2-7, the CDR3 gives the full variable domain: GAGVSQSPRYKVTKRGQDVALRCDPISGHVSLYWYRQALGQGPEFLTYFNYEAQQDKSGLPNDRFSAERPEGSISTLTIQRTEQRDSAMYRCVSSQRASSYEQYFGPGTRLTVT.

This chain links TRBV29-1 with TRBJ1-2, with 7 bases aligning to TRBD1. V shed 1 base and J 4 bases; nucleotides not matched to a gene: 3. The germline CDR1 and CDR2 sequences are SQVTM and ANQGSEA. This CDR3 has 13 amino acids. The CDR3 loop reads CSVEAGTAYGYTF. In nucleotides, the CDR3 is TGCAGCGTTGAAGCCGGGACAGCCTATGGCTACACCTTC.

With regard to this clonotype: One end of the junction varies from germline; a read error may be responsible. The chain couples TRBV7-2 to TRBJ2-1, with no clear D. This CDR3 is built from 16 residues. CDR1 SGHTA and CDR2 FQGNSA come from the germline V gene. The CDR3 coding sequence is TGTGCCAGCAGCTTAGAGCCGACCAACAGACCCAATAAGCAGTTCTTC. This sequence encodes CASSLEPTNRPNKQFF. Variable domain in full (rest from reference TRBV7-2 and TRBJ2-1): GAGVSQSPSNKVTEKGKDVELRCDPISGHTALYWYRQSLGQGLEFLIYFQGNSAPDKSGLPSDRFSAERTGGSVSTLTIQRTQQEDSAVYLCASSLEPTNRPNKQFFGPGTRLTVL.

This clonotype was detected many times. J is TRBJ2-1 and V is TRBV7-2; no firm D call. Per the germline V gene, CDR1 is SGHTA and CDR2 is FQGNSA. Trimming removed 1 base from V and 4 bases from J, with 5 bases in between. This CDR3 is built from 13 residues. Here the CDR3 reads CASSLDRYNEQFF. The CDR3, as DNA: TGTGCCAGCAGCTTAGACCGATACAATGAGCAGTTCTTC.

In its sample, this clonotype was seen a few times. V gene TRBV6-2 or TRBV6-3 combines with J gene TRBJ2-7; TRBD2 is a possible D gene (6 bases). The CDR3 has 13 amino acids. Germline CDR1 MNHEY, CDR2 SVGEGT. The V end lost 4 bases, the J end lost 3 bases, and 10 bases lay between the germline ends. CDR3 coding DNA: TGTGCCAGCAGTTCAGGAGGGTTCTACGAGCAGTACGTC. This sequence encodes CASSSGGFYEQYV.

The rearrangement uses TRBV7-9 and TRBJ2-2; TRBD1 agrees at 7 bases. The length of the CDR3 is 15 residues. J lost 7 bases, V lost 7 bases, and 12 bases had no gene match. Germline V gene sequence: CDR1 SEHNR, CDR2 FQNEAQ (reference sequence). CDR3 region: CASIPNRGFHGELFF. CDR3 sequence (DNA): TGTGCCAGCATTCCTAACAGGGGTTTTCACGGGGAGCTGTTTTTT.

V usage is TRBV12-3 or TRBV12-4 and J usage is TRBJ1-4, with a possible D match to TRBD1 (5 bases). This CDR3 spans 12 amino acids. V shed 6 bases and J shed 6 bases, with 8 bases lying between them. CDR3 nucleotide sequence: TGTGCCAGCAGAGGGACGGATGAAAAACTGTTTTTT. It is translated as CASRGTDEKLFF.

This clonotype has just a few counts. The rearrangement links TRBV7-6 to TRBJ1-1; D ambiguous. Trimming took off 4 bases at V and 6 bases at J, with 3 bases between the two ends. The CDR3 covers 10 residues. Germline V gives CDR1 SGHVS, CDR2 FNYEAQ. This CDR3 is CASSYSEAFF. CDR3 DNA: TGTGCCAGCAGCTATTCTGAAGCTTTCTTT.

This clonotype showed up just a few times. The V gene is TRBV5-1, the J gene TRBJ2-2; TRBD1 matches at 7 bases. V gave up 0 bases and J gave up 6 bases; unmatched junction bases: 2. Germline lookup yields CDR1 SGHRS and CDR2 YFSETQ. The CDR3 consists of 14 residues. CDR3 nucleotide sequence: TGCGCCAGCAGCTTGGGACAGGGACCCGGGGAGCTGTTTTTT. It yields the protein CASSLGQGPGELFF.

This clonotype was recorded many times. DNA for the CDR3: TGTGCCATCAGGGGGGGGAACACTGAAGCTTTCTTT. Amino acid sequence: CAIRGGNTEAFF. This chain joins TRBV10-3 and TRBJ1-1; tentative D call: TRBD1 (5 bases). The germline gives CDR1 ENHRY, CDR2 SYGVKD. CDR3 length: 12 amino acids. Trimming took 6 bases from V and 1 from J, leaving 6 bases between them.

CDR3 nucleotides: TGCGCCAGCAGCTACAACAGGAATTCCTACAATGAGCAGTTCTTC. Translating it yields CASSYNRNSYNEQFF. The chain couples TRBV4-1 to TRBJ2-1; D possibly corresponds to TRBD1 (5 bases). The CDR3 is made up of 15 amino acids. V lost 5 bases, J lost 1 base, and 12 bases lay in between. The germline V gene has CDR1 MGHRA and CDR2 YSYEKL.

There are many counts of this clonotype. V gene TRBV7-3 combines with J gene TRBJ2-5, with a tentative D call TRBD2 (6 bases). The CDR3 spans 14 residues. Trimming took 5 bases from V and 3 from J, leaving 13 bases between them. CDR1 SGHTA and CDR2 FQGTGA come from the germline V gene. In DNA, the CDR3 is TGTGCCAGCAGCCCCACGGGCGGGGAAGAGACCCAGTACTTC. This sequence encodes CASSPTGGEETQYF.

Only a few counts were recorded for this clonotype. V gene TRBV2 combines with J gene TRBJ1-2, with a tentative D call TRBD1 (6 bases). V dropped 2 bases and J dropped 7 bases, with 8 bases sitting between them. Germline V lookup: CDR1 SNHLY, CDR2 FYNNEI. The CDR3 sequence is 12 residues long. The CDR3 nucleotides read TGTGCCAGCAGTGAACCCAGGGGTGGCTACACCTTC. It is translated as CASSEPRGGYTF.

This clonotype was seen a handful of times. This chain connects TRBV4-2 to TRBJ1-5; D ambiguous. The germline V gene has CDR1 LGHNA and CDR2 YNFKEQ. Deletions cut 0 bases from V and 8 bases from J, with 14 bases between. The length of the CDR3 is 15 residues. The CDR3 loop reads CASSQEGTEFKPQHF. CDR3 sequence (DNA): TGTGCCAGCAGCCAAGAGGGTACGGAGTTCAAGCCCCAGCATTTT.

The V and J genes are TRBV5-5 and TRBJ1-1; D may be TRBD1 (5 bases). The V end lost 4 bases, the J end lost 1 base, and 14 bases lay between the germline ends. Germline V lookup: CDR1 SGHKS, CDR2 YYEKEE (reference sequence). The CDR3 consists of 15 residues. The DNA for the CDR3 is TGTGCCAGCAGCGGGGCGAGGGAAACGAACACTGAAGCTTTCTTT. Its protein is CASSGARETNTEAFF.

The chain uses TRBV28 and TRBJ1-3; 8 positions match TRBD1. Germline-derived CDR1 and CDR2 are MDHEN and SYDVKM. The CDR3 contains 16 residues. Losses at the gene ends were 3 bases for V and 3 bases for J; bases not matched to a gene: 7. The CDR3: CASSFISRGLGNTIYF. CDR3 sequence (DNA): TGTGCCAGCAGTTTTATAAGCAGGGGGCTTGGAAACACCATATATTTT.

About this clonotype: At one boundary the junction diverges from the germline segment, which might be a read error. The genes are TRBV7-9 and TRBJ1-2; the D is unclear. Germline V gene data show CDR1 as SEHNR and CDR2 as FQNEAQ (reference sequence). The CDR3 is made up of 12 amino acids. The CDR3, as DNA: TGTGTCAGCAGCTCGTACGCTTATGGCTACACCTTC. Translated, it gives CVSSSYAYGYTF.

This rearrangement joins TRBV27 to TRBJ1-2; 7 positions match TRBD1. CDR1 and CDR2 (germline): MNHEY, SMNVEV (reference sequence). The CDR3 has 15 residues. With V trimmed by 0 bases and J by 4 bases, 5 bases remained unmatched. This CDR3 reads CASSLSGRGSYGYTF. The CDR3 DNA reads as TGTGCCAGCAGTTTATCTGGCAGGGGGTCCTATGGCTACACCTTC.

This clonotype was seen more than once but under ten times. This rearrangement joins TRBV6-1 to TRBJ2-1, with a tentative D call TRBD1 (6 bases). V dropped 4 bases and J dropped 4 bases, with 23 bases sitting between them. The CDR3 length is 18 residues. Germline V gene data show CDR1 as MNHNS and CDR2 as SASEGT. The CDR3, as DNA: TGTGCCAGCAGTGTTGGGCATTTTACAGGGATACTATACAATGAGCAGTTCTTC. It specifies CASSVGHFTGILYNEQFF.

The chain employs TRBV7-2 and TRBJ1-4; no clear D gene. This CDR3 spans 16 amino acids. Between the trimmed V and J ends, which lost 5 bases and 0 bases, there was a span of 13 bases. Germline lookup yields CDR1 SGHTA and CDR2 FQGNSA. The CDR3 spells CASSQPQRPTNEKLFF. As DNA, the CDR3 is TGTGCCAGCAGCCAACCGCAGCGCCCAACTAATGAAAAACTGTTTTTT.

The chain uses TRBV2 and TRBJ2-1; 9 bases align to TRBD2. Germline V CDR1 and CDR2: SNHLY, FYNNEI. Losses at the gene ends were 7 bases for V and 7 bases for J; bases not matched to a gene: 8. CDR3 length equals 14 residues. CDR3 coding DNA: TGTGCCAGCACAGGCGGGGGGGCCGGTAATGAGCAGTTCTTC. Its protein product is CASTGGGAGNEQFF.

The V and J genes are TRBV6-5 and TRBJ2-1, with 13 bases that match TRBD2. Trimming cost V 6 bases and J 7 bases; bases outside gene matches: 6. CDR1 is MNHEY and CDR2 is SVGAGI in the germline V gene. The length of the CDR3 is 15 residues. DNA of the CDR3: TGTGCCAGCAGGATGACTAGCGGGGGGTATAATGAGCAGTTCTTC. The encoded protein is CASRMTSGGYNEQFF.

V usage is TRBV29-1 and J usage is TRBJ1-2; D is perhaps TRBD1 (5 bases). Germline CDR1 SQVTM, CDR2 ANQGSEA. Between the trimmed V and J ends, which lost 2 bases and 1 base, there was a span of 8 bases. This CDR3 is 13 amino acids long. The CDR3 reads CSVEQGLNYGYTF. Here the CDR3 DNA reads TGCAGCGTTGAACAGGGACTTAACTATGGCTACACCTTC.

This clonotype was seen only a few times. The V call is TRBV6-1, the J call TRBJ2-7, with D unclear. Trimming cost V 1 base and J 3 bases, with 4 bases left between them. The CDR3 has 12 residues. The V gene's germline CDR1 is MNHNS and CDR2 SASEGT. The CDR3 spells CASSEEGYEQYV. The CDR3 DNA follows: TGTGCCAGCAGTGAAGAAGGCTACGAGCAGTACGTC.

The chain links TRBV6-5 to TRBJ2-5, with 14 nucleotides matching TRBD2. The CDR3 consists of 17 residues. Looked up from germline, CDR1 is MNHEY and CDR2 is SVGAGI. The ends lost 5 bases at V and 5 bases at J; junction bases unmatched: 10. CDR3 protein: CASSPGLAGVDGETQYF. The CDR3 DNA reads TGTGCCAGCAGTCCGGGACTAGCGGGGGTGGATGGTGAGACCCAGTACTTC.

This clonotype came up many times. The chain uses TRBV7-6 and TRBJ2-4; no definite D call. V lost 5 bases and J lost 0, with 11 bases in between. The CDR3 runs 15 residues. From germline, CDR1 is SGHVS and CDR2 FNYEAQ. CDR3 in DNA: TGTGCCAGCAGCCCCAGCCCAGTAGCCAAAAACATTCAGTACTTC. It is translated as CASSPSPVAKNIQYF.

This clonotype occurred many times. The chain employs TRBV7-2 and TRBJ2-2, with a tentative D call TRBD2 (6 bases). The germline V gene has CDR1 SGHTA and CDR2 FQGNSA. V was clipped by 8 bases and J by 3 bases, with 7 bases between them. The CDR3 length is 12 residues. The CDR3 loop reads CASRLDTGELFF. The CDR3 DNA reads as TGTGCCAGCCGACTAGACACCGGGGAGCTGTTTTTT.

This clonotype was seen only a few times. The CDR3 region is CASARGNSPLHF. CDR3 sequence (DNA): TGTGCCAGCGCCAGAGGAAATTCACCCCTCCACTTT. The V and J genes are TRBV25-1 and TRBJ1-6; D is uncertain. Trimming stripped 8 bases from V and 7 bases from J, with 9 bases between. The CDR3 is 12 amino acids. CDR1 MGHDK and CDR2 SYGVNS come from the germline V gene.

The chain couples TRBV12-3 or TRBV12-4 to TRBJ1-5; D ambiguous. Trimming left V 2 bases short and J 7 bases short, with 9 bases between. This CDR3 is 13 amino acids long. The CDR3 loop reads CASSLLGRQPQHF. DNA for the CDR3: TGTGCCAGCAGTTTATTGGGGAGACAGCCCCAGCATTTT.

The chain combines TRBV19 with TRBJ1-2, with D perhaps TRBD1 (5 bases). V lost 9 bases to trimming and J lost 5 bases, with 10 bases between them. Germline V gene data show CDR1 as LNHDA and CDR2 as SQIVND (reference sequence). There are 11 residues in the CDR3. As DNA, the CDR3 is TGTGCCAGCCCGGGGGAATATGGCTACACCTTC. This translates into CASPGEYGYTF.

This clonotype was counted many times. The rearrangement links TRBV12-3 or TRBV12-4 to TRBJ2-3, with 10 positions matching TRBD2. The CDR3 runs 16 residues. Losses at the gene ends were 6 bases for V and 8 bases for J; bases not matched to a gene: 14. For the CDR3, the DNA is TGTGCCAGCAGATTAACTAGCGGGGCGGAGGCGGGTACGCAGTATTTT. Protein: CASRLTSGAEAGTQYF.